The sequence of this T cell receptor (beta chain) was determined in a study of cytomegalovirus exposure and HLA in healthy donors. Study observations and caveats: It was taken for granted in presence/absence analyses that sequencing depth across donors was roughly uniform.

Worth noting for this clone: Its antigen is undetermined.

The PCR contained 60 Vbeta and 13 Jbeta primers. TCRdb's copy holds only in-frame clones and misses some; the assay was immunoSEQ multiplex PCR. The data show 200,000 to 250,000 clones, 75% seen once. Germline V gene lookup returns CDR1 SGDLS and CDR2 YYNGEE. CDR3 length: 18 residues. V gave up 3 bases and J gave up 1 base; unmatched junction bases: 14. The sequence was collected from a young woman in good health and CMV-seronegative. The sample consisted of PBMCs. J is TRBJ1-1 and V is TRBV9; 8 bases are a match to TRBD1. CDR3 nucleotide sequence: TGTGCCAGCAGCGCCCCGGCAGGGGGCGATAGGTCGAACACTGAAGCTTTCTTT. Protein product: CASSAPAGGDRSNTEAFF.